These 18 T cell receptor beta chains originate from one sample sequenced in a study of monozygotic twins with inflammatory bowel disease (dated by TCRdb to about 2019). The library relied on 5' RACE. Sequenced on an Illumina HiSeq 2500. The reads went through TCRdb reprocessing, and each CDR3 protein sequence gets one entry with no DNA. This sample's table has entries for more than 300,000 distinct CDR3 sequences. The biggest ten clones account for over 5% of the sample. Sequencing was performed on blood. The receptors were gathered from a human donor with ulcerative colitis or Crohn's disease, or a healthy co-twin of an affected twin (not recorded which).

The J gene is TRBJ1-2, the V gene TRBV18. The CDR3 spans 13 residues. CDR1 and CDR2 (germline): KGHSH, LQKENI. CDR3 loop: CASSPPNRDGYTF.

The chain has TRBV7-2 and TRBJ1-2; there is no DNA to check the TCRdb D call of TRBD1. The CDR3 is 14 residues long. Germline loops: CDR1 SGHTA, CDR2 FQGNSA. CDR3 protein: CASSPRGLGYGYTF.

The rearrangement joins TRBV5-4 to TRBJ2-7; TCRdb's assignment of TRBD1 cannot be checked, as there is no DNA. The CDR3 contains 15 residues. Germline V gene lookup returns CDR1 SGHNT and CDR2 YYREEE (reference sequence). The chain's CDR3 is CASSGGTGVPYEQYF.

This chain joins TRBV20-1 and TRBJ2-4; TCRdb outputs TRBD1, but without DNA this stays unchecked. The germline V gene has CDR1 DFQATT and CDR2 SNEGSKA (reference sequence). The CDR3 is 15 residues long. CDR3 sequence reads: CSRRAASRAKNIQYF.

J is TRBJ1-5 and V is TRBV7-6; absent DNA, TCRdb's TRBD1 call cannot be checked. The CDR3 extends over 13 amino acids. The germline V gene encodes CDR1 SGHVS and CDR2 FNYEAQ. CDR3 in amino acids: CASSLGGGEPQHF.

This rearrangement joins TRBV20-1 to TRBJ2-6. Germline V CDR1 and CDR2: DFQATT, SNEGSKA (reference sequence). The CDR3 runs 17 residues. The CDR3 reads CSARAPGSVGRANVLTF.

The rearrangement joins TRBV18 to TRBJ2-7; the D gene TCRdb calls, TRBD1, cannot be checked with no DNA. The CDR3 sequence is 14 residues long. The germline gives CDR1 KGHSH, CDR2 LQKENI. CDR3 sequence: CASSPGGAPYEQYF.

CDR3: CASSTPLDNEQFF. V gene TRBV5-6 combines with J gene TRBJ2-1; TCRdb indicates TRBD2, and absent DNA this call remains unverified. The V gene's germline CDR1 is SGHDT and CDR2 YYEEEE. The CDR3 runs to 13 residues. Together with reference TRBV5-6 and TRBJ2-1, the CDR3 gives the full variable domain: DAGVTQSPTHLIKTRGQQVTLRCSPKSGHDTVSWYQQALGQGPQFIFQYYEEEERQRGNFPDRFSGHQFPNYSSELNVNALLLGDSALYLCASSTPLDNEQFFGPGTRLTVL.

The chain uses TRBV7-2 and TRBJ2-1. The V gene's germline CDR1 is SGHTA and CDR2 FQGNSA. There are 14 residues in the CDR3. CDR3 sequence reads: CASSYRWGNNEQFF. The full variable domain, in which reference TRBV7-2 and TRBJ2-1 provide the parts outside the CDR3, is GAGVSQSPSNKVTEKGKDVELRCDPISGHTALYWYRQSLGQGLEFLIYFQGNSAPDKSGLPSDRFSAERTGGSVSTLTIQRTQQEDSAVYLCASSYRWGNNEQFFGPGTRLTVL.

This chain connects TRBV7-9 to TRBJ2-6; TCRdb picks TRBD1, but there is no DNA to check that call. This CDR3 contains 17 residues. The germline V gene has CDR1 SEHNR and CDR2 FQNEAQ (reference sequence). The CDR3 loop is CASSRGGGASGANVLTF.

This chain connects TRBV28 to TRBJ1-1. Germline CDR1 MDHEN, CDR2 SYDVKM. CDR3 length equals 12 residues. The CDR3 here is CASTISGAEAFF.

This chain uses TRBV29-1 with TRBJ1-5; TCRdb outputs TRBD1, but without DNA this stays unchecked. CDR1 SQVTM and CDR2 ANQGSEA come from the germline V gene. CDR3 length: 13 amino acids. The CDR3 sequence: CSVLTGGNQPQHF.

The rearrangement uses TRBV20-1 and TRBJ1-6. The germline CDR1 and CDR2 sequences are DFQATT and SNEGSKA (reference sequence). The CDR3 runs 15 residues. The CDR3 protein is CSAGLESSYNSPLHF.

The V and J genes are TRBV29-1 and TRBJ1-1; the D call from TCRdb, TRBD1, cannot be confirmed without DNA. Germline CDR1 is SQVTM and CDR2 is ANQGSEA. The CDR3 has 12 residues. The CDR3 protein is CSVVAPNTEAFF.

The chain couples TRBV5-1 to TRBJ2-7. CDR3 length: 15 residues. Germline loops: CDR1 SGHRS, CDR2 YFSETQ. Here the CDR3 reads CASSLGQEKSYEQYF.

The rearrangement uses TRBV29-1 and TRBJ2-3; as DNA is missing, the TRBD1 call by TCRdb cannot be tested. The CDR3 is made up of 13 amino acids. Germline lookup yields CDR1 SQVTM and CDR2 ANQGSEA. CDR3 sequence reads: CSGQAFPQDTQYF.

J is TRBJ2-5 and V is TRBV29-1; TCRdb calls TRBD1, which cannot be checked without DNA. Per the germline V gene, CDR1 is SQVTM and CDR2 is ANQGSEA. The CDR3 runs 15 residues. Here the CDR3 reads CSVPAGEGGQETQYF.

This chain uses TRBV7-2 with TRBJ2-7; TCRdb lists TRBD1, though no DNA is available to test this call. The CDR3 spans 17 residues. Germline CDR1 reads SGHTA; CDR2 reads FQGNSA. CDR3 in amino acids: CASSLGFLGQGVYEQYF.